This T cell receptor beta chain was retrieved from a study of blood T cells in healthy people across ages. The authors ran a second PCR of about 7 to 11 cycles using a sample-barcoded 5' primer and a J-beta primer mix. TCRdb reprocessed the 5' RACE reads with MiXCR, giving one entry per CDR3 protein. The sample consists of over 750,000 distinct CDR3 sequences, around 25% of them appearing once. This clonotype has more than one count but fewer than ten. The germline V and J ends were trimmed by 1 base and 2 bases, with 19 bases remaining between them. This CDR3 contains 18 residues. Germline V gene sequence: CDR1 SGHTA, CDR2 FQGTGA. Separately, the same data were catalogued under a study of T cells of mothers and their children. As that study records: TCR recombination output is shaped by thymic selection similarly in related and unrelated pairs.

The receptor comes from a boy under 18 in good health. The chain has TRBV7-3 and TRBJ2-3; TRBD1 is a possible D gene (6 bases). Sequenced material: blood. The CDR3 sequence is CASSLNVEEQGFTDTQYF. The CDR3 DNA reads TGTGCCAGCAGCTTAAATGTAGAGGAACAGGGCTTCACAGATACGCAGTATTTT.